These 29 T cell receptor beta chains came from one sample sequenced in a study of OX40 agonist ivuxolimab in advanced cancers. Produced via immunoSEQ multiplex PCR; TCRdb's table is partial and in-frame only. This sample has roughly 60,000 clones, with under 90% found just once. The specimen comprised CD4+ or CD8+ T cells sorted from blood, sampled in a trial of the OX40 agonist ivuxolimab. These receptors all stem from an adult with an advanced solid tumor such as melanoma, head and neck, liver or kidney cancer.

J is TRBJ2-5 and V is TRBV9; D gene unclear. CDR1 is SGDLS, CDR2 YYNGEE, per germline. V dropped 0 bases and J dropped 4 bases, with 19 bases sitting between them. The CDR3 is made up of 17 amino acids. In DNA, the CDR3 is TGTGCCAGCAGCGTAGCTACGGCGGCGGCCCCAGGAGAGACCCAGTACTTC. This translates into CASSVATAAAPGETQYF.

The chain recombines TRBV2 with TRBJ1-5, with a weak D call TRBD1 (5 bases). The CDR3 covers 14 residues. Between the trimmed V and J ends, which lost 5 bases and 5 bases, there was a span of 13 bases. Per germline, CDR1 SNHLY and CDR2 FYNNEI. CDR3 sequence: CASSPGGWDQPQHF. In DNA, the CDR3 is TGTGCCAGCAGTCCGGGGGGTTGGGATCAGCCCCAGCATTTT.

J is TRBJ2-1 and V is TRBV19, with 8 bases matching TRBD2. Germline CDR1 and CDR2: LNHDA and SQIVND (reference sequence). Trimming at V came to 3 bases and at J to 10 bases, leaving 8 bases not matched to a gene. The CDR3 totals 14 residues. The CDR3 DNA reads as TGTGCCAGTAGTATTATCGCGGGAGGAGGGGAGCAGTTCTTC. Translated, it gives CASSIIAGGGEQFF.

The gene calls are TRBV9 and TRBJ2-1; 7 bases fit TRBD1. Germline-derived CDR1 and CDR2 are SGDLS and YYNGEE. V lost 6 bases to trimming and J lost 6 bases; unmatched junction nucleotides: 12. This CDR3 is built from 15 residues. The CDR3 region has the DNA TGTGCCAGCACCACAGGGGCGAGAACCCTCAATGAGCAGTTCTTC. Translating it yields CASTTGARTLNEQFF.

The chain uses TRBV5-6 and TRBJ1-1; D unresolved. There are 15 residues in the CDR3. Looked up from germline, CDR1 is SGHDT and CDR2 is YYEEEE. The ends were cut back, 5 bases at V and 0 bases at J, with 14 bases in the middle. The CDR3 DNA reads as TGTGCCAGCAGGGTTGGTAGTCCGATGAACACTGAAGCTTTCTTT. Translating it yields CASRVGSPMNTEAFF. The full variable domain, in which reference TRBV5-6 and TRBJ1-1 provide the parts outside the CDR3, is DAGVTQSPTHLIKTRGQQVTLRCSPKSGHDTVSWYQQALGQGPQFIFQYYEEEERQRGNFPDRFSGHQFPNYSSELNVNALLLGDSALYLCASRVGSPMNTEAFFGQGTRLTVV.

The CDR3 sequence: CSVVGRSTDTQYF. The DNA of the CDR3 is TGCAGCGTTGTAGGTCGGTCCACAGATACGCAGTATTTT. The rearrangement uses TRBV29-1 and TRBJ2-3; D is unresolved. V dropped 4 bases and J dropped 2 bases, with 10 bases sitting between them. CDR1 is SQVTM, CDR2 ANQGSEA, per germline. The CDR3 totals 13 residues.

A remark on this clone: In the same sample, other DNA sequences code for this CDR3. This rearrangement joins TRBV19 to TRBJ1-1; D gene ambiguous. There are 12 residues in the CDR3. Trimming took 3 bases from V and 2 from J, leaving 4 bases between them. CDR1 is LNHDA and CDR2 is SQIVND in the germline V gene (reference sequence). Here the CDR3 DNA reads TGTGCCAGTAGTATCTTAAACACTGAAGCTTTCTTT. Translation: CASSILNTEAFF.

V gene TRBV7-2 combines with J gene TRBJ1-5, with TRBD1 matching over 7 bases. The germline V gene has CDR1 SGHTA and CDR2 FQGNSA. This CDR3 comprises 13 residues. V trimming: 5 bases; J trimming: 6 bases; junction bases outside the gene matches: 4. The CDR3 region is CASSPDRAQPQHF. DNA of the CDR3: TGTGCCAGCAGCCCCGACAGGGCTCAGCCCCAGCATTTT.

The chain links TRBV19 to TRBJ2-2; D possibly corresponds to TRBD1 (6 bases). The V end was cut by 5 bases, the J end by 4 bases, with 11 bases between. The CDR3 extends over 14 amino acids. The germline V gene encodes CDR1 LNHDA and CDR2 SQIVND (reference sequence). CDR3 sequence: CASSLDRSTGELFF. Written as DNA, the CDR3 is TGTGCCAGTAGTCTCGACAGGAGCACCGGGGAGCTGTTTTTT.

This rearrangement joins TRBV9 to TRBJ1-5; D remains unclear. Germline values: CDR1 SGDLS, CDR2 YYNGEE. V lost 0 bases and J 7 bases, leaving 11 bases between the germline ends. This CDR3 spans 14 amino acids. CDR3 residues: CASSVAAGNQPQHF. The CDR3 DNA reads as TGTGCCAGCAGCGTAGCTGCCGGGAACCAGCCCCAGCATTTT.

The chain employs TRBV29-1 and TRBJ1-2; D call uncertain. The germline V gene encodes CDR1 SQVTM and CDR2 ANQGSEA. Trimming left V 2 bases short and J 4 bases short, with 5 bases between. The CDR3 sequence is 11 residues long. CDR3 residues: CSVEITYGYTF. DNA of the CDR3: TGCAGCGTTGAAATAACCTATGGCTACACCTTC.

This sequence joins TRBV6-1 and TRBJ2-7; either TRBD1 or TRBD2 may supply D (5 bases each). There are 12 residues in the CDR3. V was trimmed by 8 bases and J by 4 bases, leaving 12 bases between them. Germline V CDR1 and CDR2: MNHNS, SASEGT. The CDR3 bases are TGTGCCAGCCGGGACCTGGGATACGAGCAGTACTTC. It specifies CASRDLGYEQYF.

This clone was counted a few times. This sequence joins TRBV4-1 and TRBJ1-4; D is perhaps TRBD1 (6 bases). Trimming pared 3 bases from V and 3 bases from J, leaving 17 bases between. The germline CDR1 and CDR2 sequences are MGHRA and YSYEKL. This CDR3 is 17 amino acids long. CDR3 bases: TGCGCCAGCAGCCACGGGCCGCGGGCAGGGGCTAATGAAAAACTGTTTTTT. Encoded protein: CASSHGPRAGANEKLFF.

For the CDR3, the DNA is TGTGCCAGCGACAGGGGAGCGATGAACACTGAAGCTTTCTTT. As protein: CASDRGAMNTEAFF. V and J are TRBV6-1 and TRBJ1-1; 8 bases are a match to TRBD1. The CDR3 loop spans 14 amino acids. Per germline, CDR1 MNHNS and CDR2 SASEGT. V lost 8 bases to trimming and J lost 0 bases; unmatched junction nucleotides: 5.

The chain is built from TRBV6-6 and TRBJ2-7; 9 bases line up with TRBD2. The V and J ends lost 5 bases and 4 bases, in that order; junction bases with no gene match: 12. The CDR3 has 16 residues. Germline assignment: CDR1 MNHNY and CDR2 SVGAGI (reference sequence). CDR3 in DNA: TGTGCCAGCAGTCCCCGACTAGCGGAGGGTGGGTACGAGCAGTACTTC. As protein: CASSPRLAEGGYEQYF.

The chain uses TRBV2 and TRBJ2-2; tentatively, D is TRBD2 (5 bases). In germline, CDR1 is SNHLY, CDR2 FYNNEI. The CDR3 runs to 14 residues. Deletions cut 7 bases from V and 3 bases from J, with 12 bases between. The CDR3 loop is CASTRGGDTGELFF. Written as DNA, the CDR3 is TGTGCCAGCACTCGGGGTGGCGACACCGGGGAGCTGTTTTTT.

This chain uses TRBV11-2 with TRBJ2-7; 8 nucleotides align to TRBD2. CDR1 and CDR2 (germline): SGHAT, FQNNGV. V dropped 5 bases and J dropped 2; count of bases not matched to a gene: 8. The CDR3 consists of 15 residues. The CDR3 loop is CASSISGSPAYEQYF. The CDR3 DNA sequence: TGTGCCAGCAGCATAAGCGGGAGTCCCGCCTACGAGCAGTACTTC.

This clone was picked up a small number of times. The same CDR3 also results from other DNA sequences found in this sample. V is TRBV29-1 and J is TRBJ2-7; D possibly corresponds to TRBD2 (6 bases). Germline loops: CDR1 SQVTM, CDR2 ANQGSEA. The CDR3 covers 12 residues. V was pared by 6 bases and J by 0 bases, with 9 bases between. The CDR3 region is CSVTTSSYEQYF. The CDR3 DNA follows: TGCAGCGTAACGACTAGCTCCTACGAGCAGTACTTC.

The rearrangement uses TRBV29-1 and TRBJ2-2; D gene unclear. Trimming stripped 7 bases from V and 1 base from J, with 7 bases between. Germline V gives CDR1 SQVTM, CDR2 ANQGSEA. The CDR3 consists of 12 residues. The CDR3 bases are TGCAGCGCCAGTTGGAACACCGGGGAGCTGTTTTTT. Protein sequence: CSASWNTGELFF.

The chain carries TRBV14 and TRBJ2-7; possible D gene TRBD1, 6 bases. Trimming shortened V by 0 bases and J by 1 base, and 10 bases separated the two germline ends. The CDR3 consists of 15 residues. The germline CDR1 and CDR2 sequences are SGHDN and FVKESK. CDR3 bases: TGTGCCAGCAGCCAAGATGTCGGACAGTCCTACGAGCAGTACTTC. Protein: CASSQDVGQSYEQYF.

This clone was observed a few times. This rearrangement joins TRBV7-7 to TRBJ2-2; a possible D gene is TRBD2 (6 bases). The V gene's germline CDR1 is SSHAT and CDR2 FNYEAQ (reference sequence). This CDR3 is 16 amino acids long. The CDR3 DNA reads TGTGCTAGTTCGCCCGCCGGAGGGGTTTTTACCGGGGAGCTGTTTTTT. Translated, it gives CASSPAGGVFTGELFF.

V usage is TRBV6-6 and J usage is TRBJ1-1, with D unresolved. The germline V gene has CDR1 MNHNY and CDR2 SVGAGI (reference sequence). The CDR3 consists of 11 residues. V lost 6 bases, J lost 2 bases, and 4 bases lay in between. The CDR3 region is CASSVNTEAFF. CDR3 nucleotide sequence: TGTGCCAGCAGCGTAAACACTGAAGCTTTCTTT.

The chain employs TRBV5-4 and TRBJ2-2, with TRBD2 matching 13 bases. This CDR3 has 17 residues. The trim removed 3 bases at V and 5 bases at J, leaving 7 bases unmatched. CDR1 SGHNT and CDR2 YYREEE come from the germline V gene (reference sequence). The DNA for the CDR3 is TGTGCCAGCAGCTCACCCGGGACTAGCGGGACTACCGGGGAGCTGTTTTTT. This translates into CASSSPGTSGTTGELFF.

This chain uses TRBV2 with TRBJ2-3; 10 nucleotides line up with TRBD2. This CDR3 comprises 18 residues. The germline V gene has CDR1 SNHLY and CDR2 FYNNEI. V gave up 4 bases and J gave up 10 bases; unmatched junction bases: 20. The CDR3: CASSVLAGDRFDAAPQYF. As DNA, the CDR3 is TGTGCCAGCAGTGTCCTAGCGGGGGACCGTTTTGATGCCGCGCCGCAGTATTTT. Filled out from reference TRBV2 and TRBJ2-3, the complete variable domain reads EPEVTQTPSHQVTQMGQEVILRCVPISNHLYFYWYRQILGQKVEFLVSFYNNEISEKSEIFDDQFSVERPDGSNFTLKIRSTKLEDSAMYFCASSVLAGDRFDAAPQYFGPGTRLTVL.

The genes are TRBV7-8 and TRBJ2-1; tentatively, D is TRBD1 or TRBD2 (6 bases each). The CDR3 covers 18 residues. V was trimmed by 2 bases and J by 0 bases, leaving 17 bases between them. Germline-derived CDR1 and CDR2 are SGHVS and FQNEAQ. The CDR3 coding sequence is TGTGCCAGCAGCTTAAGTTTAAATAGGGGGGTCTCCTACAATGAGCAGTTCTTC. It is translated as CASSLSLNRGVSYNEQFF. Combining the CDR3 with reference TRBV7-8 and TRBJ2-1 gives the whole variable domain GAGVSQSPRYKVAKRGQDVALRCDPISGHVSLFWYQQALGQGPEFLTYFQNEAQLDKSGLPSDRFFAERPEGSVSTLKIQRTQQEDSAVYLCASSLSLNRGVSYNEQFFGPGTRLTVL.

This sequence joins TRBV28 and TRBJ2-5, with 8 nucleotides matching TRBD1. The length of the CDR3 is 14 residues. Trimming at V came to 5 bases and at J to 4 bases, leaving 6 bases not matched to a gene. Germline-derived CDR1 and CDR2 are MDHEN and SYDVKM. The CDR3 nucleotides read TGTGCCAGCAGTAACACAGGGGGACGAGAGACCCAGTACTTC. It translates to CASSNTGGRETQYF. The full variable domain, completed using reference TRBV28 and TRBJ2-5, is DVKVTQSSRYLVKRTGEKVFLECVQDMDHENMFWYRQDPGLGLRLIYFSYDVKMKEKGDIPEGYSVSREKKERFSLILESASTNQTSMYLCASSNTGGRETQYFGPGTRLLVL.

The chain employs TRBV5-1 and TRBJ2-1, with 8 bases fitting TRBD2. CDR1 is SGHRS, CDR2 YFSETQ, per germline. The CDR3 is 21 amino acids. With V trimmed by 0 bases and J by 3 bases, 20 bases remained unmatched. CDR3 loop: CASSLEPLGLPAGGGYNEQFF. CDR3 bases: TGCGCCAGCAGCTTGGAGCCATTGGGGCTACCCGCGGGAGGAGGCTACAATGAGCAGTTCTTC.

The CDR3 sequence is CASSVAGNGGSEKLFF. CDR3 sequence (DNA): TGTGCCAGCAGCGTAGCAGGGAATGGAGGTAGCGAAAAACTGTTTTTT. The chain recombines TRBV9 with TRBJ1-4; a possible D gene is TRBD1 (5 bases). The V end was cut by 0 bases, the J end by 8 bases, with 17 bases between. CDR1 is SGDLS and CDR2 is YYNGEE in the germline V gene. The CDR3 covers 16 residues. Variable domain in full (rest from reference TRBV9 and TRBJ1-4): DSGVTQTPKHLITATGQRVTLRCSPRSGDLSVYWYQQSLDQGLQFLIQYYNGEERAKGNILERFSAQQFPDLHSELNLSSLELGDSALYFCASSVAGNGGSEKLFFGSGTQLSVL.

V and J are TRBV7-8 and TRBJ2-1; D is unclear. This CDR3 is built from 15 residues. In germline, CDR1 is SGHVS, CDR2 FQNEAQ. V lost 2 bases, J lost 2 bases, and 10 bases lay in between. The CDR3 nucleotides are TGTGCCAGCAGCTTAAGTGGGCGTACCTACAATGAGCAGTTCTTC. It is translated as CASSLSGRTYNEQFF.